This T cell receptor (beta chain) was identified in a study of blood T cell repertoires in COVID-19. Study information: Material from acute and convalescent COVID-19 was sourced from the United States, Italy and Spain. T cells, B-cell-depleted T cells, or PBMCs supplied cDNA or gDNA.

CDR3 length equals 14 residues. Germline CDR1 and CDR2: KGHSH and LQKENI. The V end lost 6 bases, the J end lost 2 bases, and 11 bases lay between the germline ends. The authors' processing: Counts of nucleated cells, estimated from reference gene primer amplification, were obtained. Method: immunoSEQ multiplex PCR; TCRdb's copy keeps in-frame clones and lacks some. V, J and clone size are taken as reported in that table, and D and trimming were inferred from the DNA itself. The sample lists under 250,000 clones, around 84% occurring once. The source of this sequence is a middle-aged man who had recovered from COVID-19. Sequenced input: peripheral blood. This chain connects TRBV18 to TRBJ1-5; D remains ambiguous. This chain's CDR3 is CASSPGSGNQPQHF. CDR3 nucleotides: TGTGCCAGCTCCCCCGGGAGCGGCAATCAGCCCCAGCATTTT.